This TCR beta chain was captured by sequencing in a study of glioma-infiltrating T cells after dendritic cell vaccination. Whole-study results and caveats: Higher pretreatment TIL content predicted longer progression-free time and survival. The cohort had few patients with full blood and tumor sets.

Regarding this clone: Its antigen is not known.

Selection required adequate fresh-frozen tumor tissue plus more than two years' survival data. PBMC were collected before vaccination, two weeks after the third vaccination, and at progression. Libraries were prepared by immunoSEQ multiplex PCR; TCRdb keeps only in-frame clonotypes and omits some of them. This table has under 100,000 clones, around three quarters appearing once. This TCR was sampled from a human donor with glioblastoma. The sample was blood, taken before dendritic cell vaccination.

The CDR3 nucleotides read TGTGCCAGCAGTTACAGCAGGGAGGGAGGTGGCTATGGCTACACCTTC. This encodes CASSYSREGGGYGYTF. The chain combines TRBV6-6 with TRBJ1-2; possible D gene TRBD1, 5 bases. This CDR3 is 16 amino acids long. CDR1 MNHNY and CDR2 SVGAGI come from the germline V gene (reference sequence). V lost 2 bases and J lost 4, with 17 bases in between.